This T cell receptor beta chain was profiled in a study of T cell changes during pregnancy in multiple sclerosis. Repertoires were generated with immunoSEQ multiplex PCR, while TCRdb's copy carries only in-frame clones and drops some. The sample holds over 45,000 clones, about 93% seen once. Germline lookup yields CDR1 MNHNS and CDR2 SASEGT. V lost 0 bases and J 4 bases, leaving 13 bases between the germline ends. The CDR3 runs to 16 residues. The receptor's source is a female donor with multiple sclerosis, enrolled in a pregnancy study. The specimen comprised CD8+ T cells from peripheral blood mononuclear cells, sampled in the third trimester of pregnancy. This chain links TRBV6-1 with TRBJ2-1, with D perhaps matching TRBD2 (6 bases). The CDR3 sequence is CASSEALRGSYNEQFF. Written as DNA, the CDR3 is TGTGCCAGCAGTGAAGCGCTTCGGGGGTCATACAATGAGCAGTTCTTC.